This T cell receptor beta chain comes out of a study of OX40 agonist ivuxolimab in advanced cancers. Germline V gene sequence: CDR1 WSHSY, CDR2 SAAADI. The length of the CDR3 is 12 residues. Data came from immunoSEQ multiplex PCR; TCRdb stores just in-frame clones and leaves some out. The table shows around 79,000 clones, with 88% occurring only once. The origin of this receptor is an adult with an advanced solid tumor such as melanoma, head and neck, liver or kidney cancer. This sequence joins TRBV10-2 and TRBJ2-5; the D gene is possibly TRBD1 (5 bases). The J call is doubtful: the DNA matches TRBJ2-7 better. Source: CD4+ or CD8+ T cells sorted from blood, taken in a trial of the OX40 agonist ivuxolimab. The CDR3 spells CASGKAGLEQYF. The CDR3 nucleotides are TGCGCCAGCGGGAAGGCAGGGCTCGAGCAGTACTTC.